This TCR beta chain is from a study of cytomegalovirus exposure and HLA in healthy donors. As to this clone: Its antigen is not known.

The CDR3 extends over 13 amino acids. CDR1 and CDR2 (germline): SGHDT, YYEEEE. With V trimmed by 4 bases and J by 3 bases, 3 bases remained unmatched. 13 Jbeta primers and 60 Vbeta primers were used for the PCR. Measured with immunoSEQ multiplex PCR; TCRdb has only the in-frame clones, and not every one. The table has more than 95,000 clones, 73% seen once; the top ten hold 4% to 5.5%. Study-wide points: The study flagged some 170 TCR beta chains as cytomegalovirus-associated.

The clonotype originates from a man in his 60s in good health and CMV-seropositive. The rearrangement uses TRBV5-6 and TRBJ1-1, with TRBD1 matching over 7 bases. What was sequenced was PBMCs. CDR3 bases: TGTGCCAGCAGCCTAGACAGGGACACTGAAGCTTTCTTT. This codes for CASSLDRDTEAFF. Variable domain in full (rest from reference TRBV5-6 and TRBJ1-1): DAGVTQSPTHLIKTRGQQVTLRCSPKSGHDTVSWYQQALGQGPQFIFQYYEEEERQRGNFPDRFSGHQFPNYSSELNVNALLLGDSALYLCASSLDRDTEAFFGQGTRLTVV.